This TCR beta chain was identified during a study of Ad26.COV2.S vaccination and SARS-CoV-2 variants. For the study at large: Dosing was one shot or two shots 56 days apart.

Of note for this clone: Antigen specificity is unknown.

Treatment denoted: roughly 18 received Ad26.COV2.S at low or high dose, single or two shots; five or six received placebo; per-sample allocation not given. Sampling happened 63 days after the first vaccine or placebo injection. Cohort 1b enrolled adults aged 18-55 years in Boston. The V gene's germline CDR1 is GTSNPN and CDR2 SVGIG (reference sequence). V was cut by 3 bases and J by 2 bases, with 11 bases left in between. CDR3 length equals 14 residues. The study's findings and limits: TCR breadth and depth analyses may have underestimated total T cell responses.

Only in-frame clones appear in the TCRdb table, and some are missing; sequencing was by immunoSEQ multiplex PCR. The sample contains about 400,000 clones, about four fifths of which appear only once. This rearrangement joins TRBV30 to TRBJ1-3; TRBD1 might be the D (5 bases). The TCR originated in a person between 18 and 65 years old who received the Ad26.COV2.S COVID-19 vaccine or a placebo. Material: peripheral blood, obtained in a trial of Ad26.COV2.S vaccine versus placebo. The DNA for the CDR3 is TGTGCCTGGAGGCTCCAGGGAGCTGGAAACACCATATATTTT. Its protein is CAWRLQGAGNTIYF. Drawing the rest from reference TRBV30 and TRBJ1-3, the complete variable domain is SQTIHQWPATLVQPVGSPLSLECTVEGTSNPNLYWYRQAAGRGLQLLFYSVGIGQISSEVPQNLSASRPQDRQFILSSKKLLLSDSGFYLCAWRLQGAGNTIYFGEGSWLTVV.